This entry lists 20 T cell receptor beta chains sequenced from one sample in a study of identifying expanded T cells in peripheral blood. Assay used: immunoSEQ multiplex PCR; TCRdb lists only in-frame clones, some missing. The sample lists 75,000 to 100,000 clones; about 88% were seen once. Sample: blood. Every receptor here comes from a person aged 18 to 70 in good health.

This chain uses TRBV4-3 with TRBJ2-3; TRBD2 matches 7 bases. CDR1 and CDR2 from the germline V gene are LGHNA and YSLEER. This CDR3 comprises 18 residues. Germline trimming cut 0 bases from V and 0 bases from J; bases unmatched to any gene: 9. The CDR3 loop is CASSQDSSAGASTDTQYF. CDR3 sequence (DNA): TGCGCCAGCAGCCAAGATAGTTCTGCGGGAGCAAGCACAGATACGCAGTATTTT.

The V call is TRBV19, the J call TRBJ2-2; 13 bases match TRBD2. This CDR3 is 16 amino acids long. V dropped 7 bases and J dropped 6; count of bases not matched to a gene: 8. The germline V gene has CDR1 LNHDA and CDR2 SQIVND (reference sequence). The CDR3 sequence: CASTPGTSGVAGELFF. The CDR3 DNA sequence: TGTGCCAGTACCCCTGGGACTAGCGGGGTGGCCGGGGAGCTGTTTTTT.

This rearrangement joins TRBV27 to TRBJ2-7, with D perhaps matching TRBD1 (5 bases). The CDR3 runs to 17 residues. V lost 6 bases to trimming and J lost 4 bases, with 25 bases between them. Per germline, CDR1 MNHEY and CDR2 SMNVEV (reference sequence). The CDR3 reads CASRTRVGASPGYEQYF. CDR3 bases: TGTGCCAGCAGAACCAGGGTTGGCGCCTCCCCCGGATACGAGCAGTACTTC.

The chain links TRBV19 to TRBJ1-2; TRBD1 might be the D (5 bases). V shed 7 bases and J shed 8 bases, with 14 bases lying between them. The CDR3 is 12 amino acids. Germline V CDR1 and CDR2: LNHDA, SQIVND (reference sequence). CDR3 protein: CASTRRDGGYTF. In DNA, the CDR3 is TGTGCCAGTACCCGCAGGGATGGAGGCTACACCTTC.

Here the CDR3 reads CASRVAYEQYF. The CDR3 coding sequence is TGTGCCAGCAGGGTCGCCTACGAGCAGTACTTC. This rearrangement joins TRBV2 to TRBJ2-7, with D unresolved. The CDR3 is 11 amino acids. Germline assignment: CDR1 SNHLY and CDR2 FYNNEI. V lost 6 bases, J lost 2 bases, and 5 bases lay in between.

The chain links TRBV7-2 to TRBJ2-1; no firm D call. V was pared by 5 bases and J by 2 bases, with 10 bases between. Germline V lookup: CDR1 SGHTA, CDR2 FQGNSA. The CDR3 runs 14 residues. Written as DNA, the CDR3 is TGTGCCAGCAGCCCGGGTCCTCCCTACAATGAGCAGTTCTTC. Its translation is CASSPGPPYNEQFF. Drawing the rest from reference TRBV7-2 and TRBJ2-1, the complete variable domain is GAGVSQSPSNKVTEKGKDVELRCDPISGHTALYWYRQSLGQGLEFLIYFQGNSAPDKSGLPSDRFSAERTGGSVSTLTIQRTQQEDSAVYLCASSPGPPYNEQFFGPGTRLTVL.

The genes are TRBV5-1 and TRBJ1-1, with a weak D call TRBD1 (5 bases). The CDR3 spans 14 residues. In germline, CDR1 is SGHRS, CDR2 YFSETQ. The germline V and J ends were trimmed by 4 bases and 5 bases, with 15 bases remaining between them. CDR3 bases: TGCGCCAGCAGCAGACAGAGTGAAGGGACTGAAGCTTTCTTT. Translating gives CASSRQSEGTEAFF.

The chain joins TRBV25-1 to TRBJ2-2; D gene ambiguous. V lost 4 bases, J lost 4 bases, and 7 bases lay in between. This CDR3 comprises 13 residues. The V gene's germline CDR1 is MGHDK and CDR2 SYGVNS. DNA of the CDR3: TGTGCCAGCAGTGCCTACAGCACCGGGGAGCTGTTTTTT. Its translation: CASSAYSTGELFF. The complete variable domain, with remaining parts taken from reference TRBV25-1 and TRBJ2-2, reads EADIYQTPRYLVIGTGKKITLECSQTMGHDKMYWYQQDPGMELHLIHYSYGVNSTEKGDLSSESTVSRIRTEHFPLTLESARPSHTSQYLCASSAYSTGELFFGEGSRLTVL.

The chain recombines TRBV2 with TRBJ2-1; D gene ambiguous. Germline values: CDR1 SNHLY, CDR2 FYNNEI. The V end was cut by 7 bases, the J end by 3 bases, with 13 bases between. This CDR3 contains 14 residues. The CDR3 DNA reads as TGTGCCAGCATTGGGGTTAAGTACTACAATGAGCAGTTCTTC. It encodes CASIGVKYYNEQFF.

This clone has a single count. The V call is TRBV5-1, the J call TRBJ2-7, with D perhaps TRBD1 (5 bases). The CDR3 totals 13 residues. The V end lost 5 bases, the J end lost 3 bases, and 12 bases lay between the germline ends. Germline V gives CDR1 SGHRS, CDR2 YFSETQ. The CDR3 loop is CASRTDTRYEQYF. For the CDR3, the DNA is TGCGCCAGCAGAACGGACACCCGCTACGAGCAGTACTTC.

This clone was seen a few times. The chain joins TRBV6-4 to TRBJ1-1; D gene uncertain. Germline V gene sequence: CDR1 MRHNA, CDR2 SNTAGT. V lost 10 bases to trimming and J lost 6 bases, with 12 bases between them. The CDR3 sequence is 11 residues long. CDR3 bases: TGTGCCACCTCCCAACACCCTGAAGCTTTCTTT. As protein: CATSQHPEAFF.

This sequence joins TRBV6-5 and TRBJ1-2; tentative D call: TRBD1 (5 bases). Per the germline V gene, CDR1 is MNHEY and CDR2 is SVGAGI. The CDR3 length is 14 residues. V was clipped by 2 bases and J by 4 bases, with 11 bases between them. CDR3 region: CASSYTDSAYGYTF. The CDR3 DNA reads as TGTGCCAGCAGTTACACAGACAGCGCCTATGGCTACACCTTC.

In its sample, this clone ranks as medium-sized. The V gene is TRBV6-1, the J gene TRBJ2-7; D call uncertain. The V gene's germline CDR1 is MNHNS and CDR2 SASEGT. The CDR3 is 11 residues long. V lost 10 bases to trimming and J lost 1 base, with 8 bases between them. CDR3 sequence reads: CAIERSYEQYF. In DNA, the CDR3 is TGTGCCATTGAACGGTCCTACGAGCAGTACTTC.

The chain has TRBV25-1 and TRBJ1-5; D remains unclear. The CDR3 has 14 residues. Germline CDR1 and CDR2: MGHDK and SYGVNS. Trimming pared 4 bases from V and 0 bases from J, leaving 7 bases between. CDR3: CASSVHNSNQPQHF. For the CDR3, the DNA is TGTGCCAGCAGTGTCCACAATAGCAATCAGCCCCAGCATTTT.

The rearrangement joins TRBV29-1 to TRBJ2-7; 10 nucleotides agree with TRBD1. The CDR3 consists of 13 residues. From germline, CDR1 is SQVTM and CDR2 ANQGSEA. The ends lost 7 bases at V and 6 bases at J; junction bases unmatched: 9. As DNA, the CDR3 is TGCAGCGCAGCCGAGACAGGGGGCGTCGAGCAGTACTTC. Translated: CSAAETGGVEQYF.

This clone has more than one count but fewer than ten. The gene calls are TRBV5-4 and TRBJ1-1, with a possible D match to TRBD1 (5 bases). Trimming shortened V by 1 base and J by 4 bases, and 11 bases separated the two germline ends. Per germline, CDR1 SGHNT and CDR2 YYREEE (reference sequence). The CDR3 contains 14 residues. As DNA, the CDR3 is TGTGCCAGCAGCTTGCGTCAGGGACGCACTGAAGCTTTCTTT. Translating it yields CASSLRQGRTEAFF.

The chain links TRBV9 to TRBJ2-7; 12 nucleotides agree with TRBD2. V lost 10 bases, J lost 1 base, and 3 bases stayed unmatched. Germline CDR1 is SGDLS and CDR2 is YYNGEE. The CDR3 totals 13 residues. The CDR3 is CAPTSGRSYEQYF. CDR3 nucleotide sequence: TGTGCCCCTACTAGCGGGAGGTCCTACGAGCAGTACTTC.

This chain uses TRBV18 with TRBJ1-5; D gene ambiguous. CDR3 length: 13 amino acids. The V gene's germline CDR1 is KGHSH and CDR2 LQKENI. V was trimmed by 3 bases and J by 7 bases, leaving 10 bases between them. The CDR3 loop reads CASSPDVSQPQHF. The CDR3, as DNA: TGTGCCAGCTCACCGGACGTGAGCCAGCCCCAGCATTTT. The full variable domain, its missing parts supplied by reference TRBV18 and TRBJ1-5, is NAGVMQNPRHLVRRRGQEARLRCSPMKGHSHVYWYRQLPEEGLKFMVYLQKENIIDESGMPKERFSAEFPKEGPSILRIQQVVRGDSAAYFCASSPDVSQPQHFGDGTRLSIL.

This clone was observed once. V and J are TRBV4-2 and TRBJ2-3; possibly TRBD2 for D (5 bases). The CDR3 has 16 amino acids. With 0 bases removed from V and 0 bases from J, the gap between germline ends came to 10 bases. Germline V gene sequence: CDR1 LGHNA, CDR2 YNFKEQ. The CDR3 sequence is CASSQERGFSTDTQYF. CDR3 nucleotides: TGTGCCAGCAGCCAAGAACGGGGATTTAGCACAGATACGCAGTATTTT.

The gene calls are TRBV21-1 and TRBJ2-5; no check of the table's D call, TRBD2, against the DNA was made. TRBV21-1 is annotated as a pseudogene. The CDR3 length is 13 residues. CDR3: CASGRRGRETQYF. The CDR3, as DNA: TGTGCCAGCGGTCGACGAGGTAGGGAGACCCAGTACTTC.